Listed below are T cell receptor beta chains from one sample, sequenced in a study of CD8+ T cells in alopecia areata. Repertoires were generated with immunoSEQ multiplex PCR, while TCRdb's copy carries only in-frame clones and drops some. The sample has roughly 200,000 clones, roughly two fifths seen once. The sample consisted of CD4+ T cells sorted from blood, taken at roughly week 30, from a patient treated with tofacitinib. These receptors were taken from a human donor with alopecia areata. The CDR3 runs from the conserved cysteine through the conserved F or W. D genes are given only for firm matches. Size values are once, few and many counts, or a class for expanded clones, and some rows have none.

v_call	j_call	clone_size	cdr3_length	d_call	cdr3_aa	cdr3_nt
TRBV7-8	TRBJ2-3	NA	15	NA	CASSLALIPTDTQYF	TGTGCCAGCAGCTTAGCGCTGATCCCCACAGATACGCAGTATTTT
TRBV30	TRBJ1-3	NA	12	NA	CAWSVFGDTIYF	TGTGCCTGGAGTGTATTCGGGGACACCATATATTTT
TRBV5-1	TRBJ1-2	NA	13	NA	CASSLGADYGYTF	TGCGCCAGCAGCTTGGGGGCCGACTATGGCTACACCTTC
TRBV30	TRBJ1-2	NA	14	NA	CAWANQGTNYGYTF	TGTGCCTGGGCTAATCAGGGAACTAACTATGGCTACACCTTC
TRBV5-4	TRBJ2-7	NA	12	NA	CASSPRRGEQYF	TGTGCCAGCAGCCCCCGTCGGGGTGAGCAGTACTTC
TRBV21-1	TRBJ2-7	NA	13	NA	CASRGDSSREQYF	TGTGCCAGCAGGGGGGACAGCTCCCGGGAGCAGTACTTC
TRBV18	TRBJ2-4	few	14	NA	CASSPPLTENIQYF	TGTGCCAGCTCACCACCCCTGACGGAAAACATTCAGTACTTC
TRBV5-1	TRBJ1-2	NA	13	NA	CASSWSDGYGYTF	TGCGCCAGCAGCTGGTCCGATGGGTATGGCTACACCTTC
TRBV10-3	TRBJ1-2	NA	16	TRBD1	CAISPLDRATNYGYTF	TGTGCCATCAGTCCCCTAGACAGGGCCACTAACTATGGCTACACCTTC
TRBV11-2	TRBJ2-5	once	13	NA	CASSVRRSETQYF	TGTGCCAGCAGCGTGAGGAGATCCGAGACCCAGTACTTC
TRBV2	TRBJ2-2	NA	15	NA	CASSSQGANTGELFF	TGTGCCAGCAGTTCCCAGGGTGCGAACACCGGGGAGCTGTTTTTT
TRBV7-8	TRBJ2-1	NA	10	NA	CASSRNEQFF	TGTGCCAGCAGCAGGAATGAGCAGTTCTTC
TRBV7-2	TRBJ2-7	few	14	NA	CASSLVGGLYEQYF	TGTGCCAGCAGCTTAGTCGGGGGACTCTACGAGCAGTACTTC
TRBV7-2	TRBJ2-5	NA	14	TRBD1	CASSSDRGQETQYF	TGTGCCAGCAGCTCGGACAGGGGACAAGAGACCCAGTACTTC
TRBV28	TRBJ2-5	NA	17	NA	CASRPRGLMGRQETQYF	TGTGCCAGCAGACCCCGCGGACTGATGGGACGGCAAGAGACCCAGTACTTC
TRBV6-6	TRBJ2-7	NA	15	TRBD1	CASKPPQGSSYEQYF	TGTGCCAGCAAACCCCCACAGGGGAGCTCCTACGAGCAGTACTTC
TRBV9	TRBJ1-3	NA	14	TRBD1	CASSPGGTGNTIYF	TGTGCCAGCAGCCCAGGGGGTACTGGAAACACCATATATTTT
TRBV11-2	TRBJ2-1	NA	14	NA	CASSPSPQNNEQFF	TGTGCCAGCAGCCCCTCGCCCCAAAACAATGAGCAGTTCTTC
TRBV2	TRBJ1-1	NA	13	NA	CASNIGLNTEAFF	TGTGCCAGCAACATCGGACTAAACACTGAAGCTTTCTTT
TRBV21-1	TRBJ1-1	NA	14	NA	CASILPTGFTEAFF	TGTGCCAGCATTCTCCCAACGGGGTTCACTGAAGCTTTCTTT
TRBV2	TRBJ2-1	once	14	NA	CASSEAQHYNEQFF	TGTGCCAGCAGTGAAGCGCAACACTACAATGAGCAGTTCTTC
TRBV30	TRBJ1-2	NA	12	NA	CAWSVAQYGYTF	TGTGCCTGGAGTGTAGCTCAGTATGGCTACACCTTC
TRBV29-1	TRBJ1-4	NA	15	NA	CSVLTRQAPNEKLFF	TGCAGCGTTCTTACCCGACAGGCCCCTAATGAAAAACTGTTTTTT
TRBV29-1	TRBJ2-6	few	12	NA	CSVEIIANVLTF	TGCAGCGTTGAGATCATAGCCAACGTCCTGACTTTC
TRBV5-1	TRBJ2-7	few	14	TRBD1	CASSRGQGPYEQYF	TGCGCCAGCAGCCGAGGACAGGGACCCTACGAGCAGTACTTC
TRBV29-1	TRBJ1-4	NA	16	NA	CSVDSGGGGYNEKLFF	TGCAGCGTTGATTCGGGCGGTGGGGGGTATAATGAAAAACTGTTTTTT
TRBV5-1	TRBJ2-2	NA	13	NA	CASSWDFSGELFF	TGCGCCAGCAGCTGGGACTTCTCCGGGGAGCTGTTTTTT
TRBV7-9	TRBJ2-7	once	12	NA	CASSRSAYEQYF	TGTGCCAGCAGCCGGTCCGCTTACGAGCAGTACTTC
TRBV18	TRBJ1-3	NA	14	NA	CASSPDSSGNTIYF	TGTGCCAGCTCGCCGGACAGCTCTGGAAACACCATATATTTT
TRBV6-1	TRBJ2-3	few	14	TRBD1	CASSDRDRGDTQYF	TGTGCCAGCAGTGATAGGGACAGGGGAGATACGCAGTATTTT
TRBV5-1	TRBJ2-2	NA	17	TRBD1	CASSHRTGGADTGELFF	TGCGCCAGCAGCCACCGCACAGGGGGCGCGGACACCGGGGAGCTGTTTTTT
TRBV7-2	TRBJ1-4	few	16	NA	CASSLGSLGSGEKLFF	TGTGCCAGCAGCTTAGGTTCCCTTGGGTCGGGAGAAAAACTGTTTTTT
TRBV7-9	TRBJ1-1	NA	15	NA	CASSLSRDTGTEAFF	TGTGCCAGCAGCTTATCACGGGACACGGGAACTGAAGCTTTCTTT
TRBV7-9	TRBJ2-7	few	13	NA	CASSFGSSGEQYF	TGTGCCAGCAGCTTTGGCAGTTCCGGCGAGCAGTACTTC
TRBV30	TRBJ1-3	NA	18	NA	CAWSLPGHSSSSGNTIYF	TGTGCCTGGAGTCTCCCCGGGCACTCATCCAGCTCTGGAAACACCATATATTTT